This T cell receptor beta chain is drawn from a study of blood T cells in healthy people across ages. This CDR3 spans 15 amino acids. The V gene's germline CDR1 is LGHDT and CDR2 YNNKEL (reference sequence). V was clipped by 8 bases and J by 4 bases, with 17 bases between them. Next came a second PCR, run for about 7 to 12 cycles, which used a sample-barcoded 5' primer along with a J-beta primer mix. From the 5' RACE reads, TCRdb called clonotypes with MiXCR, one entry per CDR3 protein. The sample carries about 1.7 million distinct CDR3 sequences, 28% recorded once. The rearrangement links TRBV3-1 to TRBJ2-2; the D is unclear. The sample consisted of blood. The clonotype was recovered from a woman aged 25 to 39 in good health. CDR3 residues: CASGGPLGFTGELFF. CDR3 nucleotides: TGTGCCAGCGGTGGCCCTCTGGGGTTCACCGGGGAGCTGTTTTTT.